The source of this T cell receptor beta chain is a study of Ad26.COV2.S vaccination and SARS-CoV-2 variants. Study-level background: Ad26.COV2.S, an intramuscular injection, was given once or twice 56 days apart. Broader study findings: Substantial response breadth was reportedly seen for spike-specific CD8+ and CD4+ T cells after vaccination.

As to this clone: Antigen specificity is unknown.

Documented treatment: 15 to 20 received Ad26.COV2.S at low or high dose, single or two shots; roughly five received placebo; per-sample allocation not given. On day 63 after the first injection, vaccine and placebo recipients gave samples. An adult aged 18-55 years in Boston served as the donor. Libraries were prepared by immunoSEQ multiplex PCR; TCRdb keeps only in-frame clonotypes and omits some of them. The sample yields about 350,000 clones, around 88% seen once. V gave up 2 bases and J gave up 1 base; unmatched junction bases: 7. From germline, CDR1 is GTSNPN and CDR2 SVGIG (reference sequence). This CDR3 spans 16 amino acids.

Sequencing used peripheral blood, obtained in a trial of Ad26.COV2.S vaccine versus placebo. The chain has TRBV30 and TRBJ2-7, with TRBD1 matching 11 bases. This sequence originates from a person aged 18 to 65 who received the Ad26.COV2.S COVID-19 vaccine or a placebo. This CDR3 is CAWSSGQGVFSYEQYF. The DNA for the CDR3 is TGTGCCTGGAGTTCGGGACAGGGGGTATTTTCCTACGAGCAGTACTTC.